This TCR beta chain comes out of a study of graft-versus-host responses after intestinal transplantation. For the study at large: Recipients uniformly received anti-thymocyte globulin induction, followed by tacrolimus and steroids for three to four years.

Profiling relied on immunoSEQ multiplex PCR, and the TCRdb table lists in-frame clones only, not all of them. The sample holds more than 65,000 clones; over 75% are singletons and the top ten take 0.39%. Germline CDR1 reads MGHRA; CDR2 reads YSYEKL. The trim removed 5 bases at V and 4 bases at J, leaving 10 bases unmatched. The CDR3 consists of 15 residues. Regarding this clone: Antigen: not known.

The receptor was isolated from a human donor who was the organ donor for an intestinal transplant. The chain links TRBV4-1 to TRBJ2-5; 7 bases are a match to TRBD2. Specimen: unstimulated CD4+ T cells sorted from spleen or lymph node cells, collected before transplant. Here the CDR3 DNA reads TGCGCCAGCAGCGGACGACTAGCCTTGGGAGAGACCCAGTACTTC. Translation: CASSGRLALGETQYF.